The clone carrying this T cell receptor (beta chain) appeared a few times. Its specificity is not known. This may stem from a read error, because a much larger clone lies one nucleotide away. TCRdb used MiXCR to call clones anew from the PCR reads. The sample records about 17,000 clones, 20% to 30% being singletons. The data stem from a study of metastatic and nonmetastatic thyroid tumors. Study summary: Patients with malignant and benign thyroid disease provided blood and tumor or nodule tissue, whose repertoires were compared. General observations from the study: Benign nodules were reported to have significantly lower TCR beta diversity than malignant thyroid tumors, in blood and tumor.

No treatment had been given to any patient before thyroid surgery. Sequencing was done on a sample of tumor tissue. The source is a female donor with papillary thyroid cancer or a benign thyroid nodule (not recorded which). Some clones in this sample may be carry-over from other donors' samples.

CDR3: CASNSRGGPNEQFF. The CDR3 DNA reads as TGTGCCAGCAACTCCCGAGGCGGACCCAATGAGCAGTTCTTC. The chain carries TRBV12-3 or TRBV12-4 and TRBJ2-1; D is ambiguous. The V and J ends lost 7 bases and 6 bases respectively, with 16 bases between them. The CDR3 is 14 amino acids.